The 12 T cell receptor beta chains below were found in one sample sequenced in a study of blood T cell repertoires in COVID-19. Sequenced by immunoSEQ multiplex PCR; TCRdb stores in-frame clones only, minus some. The sample holds about 250,000 clones, around 83% seen once. Sequenced material: peripheral blood. Every receptor here comes from a man older than 75 with acute or convalescent COVID-19.

The chain couples TRBV9 to TRBJ2-2, with 8 bases aligning to TRBD1. This CDR3 is 17 amino acids long. J was trimmed by 0 bases and V by 4 bases; bases with no gene match: 8. Germline V CDR1 and CDR2: SGDLS, YYNGEE. In DNA, the CDR3 is TGTGCCAGCAGCACCGCCACAGGGGGTTCGAACACCGGGGAGCTGTTTTTT. Encoded protein: CASSTATGGSNTGELFF. Filled out from reference TRBV9 and TRBJ2-2, the complete variable domain reads DSGVTQTPKHLITATGQRVTLRCSPRSGDLSVYWYQQSLDQGLQFLIQYYNGEERAKGNILERFSAQQFPDLHSELNLSSLELGDSALYFCASSTATGGSNTGELFFGEGSRLTVL.

V is TRBV3-1 (or the pseudogene TRBV3-2) and J is TRBJ2-1; D may be TRBD1 (6 bases). Germline CDR1 is LGHDT and CDR2 is YNNKEL (reference sequence). The CDR3 spans 13 residues. V gave up 7 bases and J gave up 8 bases, with 15 bases separating them. CDR3 DNA sequence: TGTGCCAGCACCCAGACAGGATCCCATGAGCAGTTCTTC. It specifies CASTQTGSHEQFF.

The J gene is TRBJ1-2, the V gene TRBV20-1; no firm D call. Trimming removed 2 bases at V and 7 bases at J, with 8 bases between. From germline, CDR1 is DFQATT and CDR2 SNEGSKA (reference sequence). The CDR3 runs 11 residues. CDR3 DNA: TGCAGTGCTAGAAAGGAGGGTGGCTACACCTTC. It codes for CSARKEGGYTF.

This clone was detected only once. This chain connects TRBV6-7 to TRBJ2-3; D may be TRBD1 (5 bases). TRBV6-7 is known as an ORF, though its function is uncertain. The CDR3 is 16 residues long. V was cut by 2 bases and J by 3 bases, with 15 bases left in between. The CDR3 loop is CASSYPINRGTDTQYF. CDR3 coding DNA: TGTGCCAGCAGTTACCCAATCAATAGGGGTACAGATACGCAGTATTTT.

This chain connects TRBV18 to TRBJ1-6, with 10 positions matching TRBD1. V trimming: 0 bases; J trimming: 6 bases; junction bases outside the gene matches: 5. Germline V gene sequence: CDR1 KGHSH, CDR2 LQKENI. The CDR3 contains 17 residues. The CDR3 spells CASSPPQGQGINSPLHF. For the CDR3, the DNA is TGTGCCAGCTCACCACCTCAGGGACAGGGGATTAATTCACCCCTCCACTTT.

The chain recombines TRBV28 with TRBJ2-7, with TRBD1 identical over 9 bases. With V trimmed by 5 bases and J by 0 bases, 8 bases remained unmatched. Germline CDR1 MDHEN, CDR2 SYDVKM. This CDR3 is built from 16 residues. The CDR3 region has the DNA TGTGCCAGCAGTACCCCCGGGACAGGGAGCTCCTACGAGCAGTACTTC. Protein product: CASSTPGTGSSYEQYF.

The V and J genes are TRBV19 and TRBJ2-6; 9 nucleotides line up with TRBD1. The CDR3 length is 17 residues. Germline values: CDR1 LNHDA, CDR2 SQIVND (reference sequence). Trimming removed 4 bases from V and 0 bases from J; junction bases left unmatched: 4. CDR3 sequence: CASSTGQGISGANVLTF. In nucleotides, the CDR3 is TGTGCCAGTAGTACGGGACAGGGAATCTCTGGGGCCAACGTCCTGACTTTC.

The chain combines TRBV28 with TRBJ1-5, with 8 bases that match TRBD1. The CDR3 extends over 17 amino acids. Germline-derived CDR1 and CDR2 are MDHEN and SYDVKM. V lost 5 bases to trimming and J lost 3 bases; unmatched junction nucleotides: 12. The CDR3 loop reads CASSLMVSGGNNQPQHF. Written as DNA, the CDR3 is TGTGCCAGCAGTCTTATGGTTTCAGGGGGCAACAATCAGCCCCAGCATTTT.

Here the CDR3 reads CASSYSLVRAGNTIYF. CDR3 sequence (DNA): TGTGCCAGCAGTTACTCGTTAGTACGGGCTGGAAACACCATATATTTT. The V call is TRBV6-5, the J call TRBJ1-3; no definite D call. CDR1 is MNHEY and CDR2 is SVGAGI in the germline V gene. The length of the CDR3 is 16 residues. V lost 0 bases and J 2 bases, leaving 11 bases between the germline ends.

The V and J genes are TRBV5-1 and TRBJ1-6, with 9 bases that match TRBD1. Unmatched junction bases numbered 6, after V lost 0 bases and J lost 8 bases. The CDR3 has 16 residues. Per the germline V gene, CDR1 is SGHRS and CDR2 is YFSETQ. DNA for the CDR3: TGCGCCAGCAGCTTGGACAGGGGGCGCGGATATTCACCCCTCCACTTT. Protein sequence: CASSLDRGRGYSPLHF.

The chain uses TRBV5-1 and TRBJ2-3, with 10 bases aligning to TRBD1. Germline assignment: CDR1 SGHRS and CDR2 YFSETQ. The CDR3 extends over 18 amino acids. After removal of 4 bases from V and 6 bases from J, the junction contained 17 bases not matched to a gene. This chain's CDR3 is CASSRRTGGETTRDTQYF. The DNA for the CDR3 is TGCGCCAGCAGCCGCAGGACAGGGGGGGAGACTACGAGGGATACGCAGTATTTT.

The chain uses TRBV5-4 and TRBJ2-3; 9 bases are a match to TRBD1. CDR1 is SGHNT, CDR2 YYREEE, per germline (reference sequence). The CDR3 contains 15 residues. J lost 1 base, V lost 4 bases, and 4 bases had no gene match. CDR3 loop: CASSHRGQGTDTQYF. CDR3 nucleotide sequence: TGTGCCAGCAGCCACAGGGGGCAAGGCACAGATACGCAGTATTTT.